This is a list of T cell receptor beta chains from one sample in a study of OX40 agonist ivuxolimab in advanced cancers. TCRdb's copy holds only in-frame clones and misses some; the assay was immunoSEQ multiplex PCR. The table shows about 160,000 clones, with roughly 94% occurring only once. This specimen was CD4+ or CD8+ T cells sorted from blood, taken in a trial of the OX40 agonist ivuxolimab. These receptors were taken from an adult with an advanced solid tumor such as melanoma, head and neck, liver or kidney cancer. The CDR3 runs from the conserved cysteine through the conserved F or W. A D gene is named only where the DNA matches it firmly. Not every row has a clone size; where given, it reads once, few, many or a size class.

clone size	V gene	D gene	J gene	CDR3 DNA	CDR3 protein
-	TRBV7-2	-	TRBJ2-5	TGTGCCAGCAGCTTCGTAGGGTCTCAAGAGACCCAGTACTTC	CASSFVGSQETQYF
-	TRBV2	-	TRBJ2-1	TGTGCCAGCAAGGGTACGGACCACGAGCAGTTCTTC	CASKGTDHEQFF
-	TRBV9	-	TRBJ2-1	TGTGCCAGCAGCGTAGGGCAGGCCAGCTCCTACAATGAGCAGTTCTTC	CASSVGQASSYNEQFF
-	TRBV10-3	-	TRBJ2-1	TGTGCCAGCAGGCCAGCGGTGGGGGAGCAGTTCTTC	CASRPAVGEQFF
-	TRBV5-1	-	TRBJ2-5	TGCGCCAGCAGCTTGGCCAGGCCAGACCAAGAGACCCAGTACTTC	CASSLARPDQETQYF
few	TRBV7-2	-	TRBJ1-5	TGTGCCAGCAGCTTAGAGCGGGGGTTGGTACAGCCCCAGCATTTT	CASSLERGLVQPQHF
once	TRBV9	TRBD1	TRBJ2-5	TGTGCCAGCAGCGTTTTACAGGGGGAGACCCAGTACTTC	CASSVLQGETQYF
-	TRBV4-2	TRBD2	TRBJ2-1	TGTGCCAGCAGCCAGTGGGCCGGGACTAGCGCCCACAATGAGCAGTTCTTC	CASSQWAGTSAHNEQFF
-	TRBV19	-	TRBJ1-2	TGTGCCAGTAGTCCTGCCTGGGGAAGTAACTATGGCTACACCTTC	CASSPAWGSNYGYTF
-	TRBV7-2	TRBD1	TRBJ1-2	TGTGGTTCGGCGTCCGGGCAGGGGGACTATGGCTACACCTTC	CGSASGQGDYGYTF
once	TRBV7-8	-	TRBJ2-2	TGTGCCAGCACCTCAGGATCAGGGGAGCTGTTTTTT	CASTSGSGELFF
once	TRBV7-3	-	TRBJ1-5	TGTGCCAGCAGCTTGGGGGTTTGGAGGCTGGGTAAGCCCCAGCATTTT	CASSLGVWRLGKPQHF
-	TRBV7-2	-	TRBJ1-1	TGTGCCAGCAGCCATACGGGGCGTGAAGCTTTCTTT	CASSHTGREAFF
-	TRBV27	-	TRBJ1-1	TGTGCCAGCAGTTTCAGGGGTACAGGTGAAGCTTTCTTT	CASSFRGTGEAFF
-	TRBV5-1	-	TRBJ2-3	TGCGCCAGCAGCCTACCTAGGACCCACACAGATACGCAGTATTTT	CASSLPRTHTDTQYF
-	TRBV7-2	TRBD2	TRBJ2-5	TGTGCCAGCAGCTTACTGTTTCTAGCGGGAGGAGAGACCCAGTACTTC	CASSLLFLAGGETQYF
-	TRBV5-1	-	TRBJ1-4	TGCGCCAGCAGGTCCGCCTCGATCGGGGCCCTGTTTTTT	CASRSASIGALFF
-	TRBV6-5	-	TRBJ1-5	TGTGCCAGCAGTGAGCGCCAGCCCCAGCATTTT	CASSERQPQHF
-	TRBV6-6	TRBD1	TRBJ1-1	TGTGCCAGCAGCCCAACAGGGGTCAGGATGGCTGAAGCTTTCTTT	CASSPTGVRMAEAFF
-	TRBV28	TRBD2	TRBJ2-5	TGTGCCAGCAGTCGCGGGACTAGCGGGACAAAGACCCAGTACTTC	CASSRGTSGTKTQYF
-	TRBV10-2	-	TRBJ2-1	TGCGCCAGCACCGGAGGGGTTTACAATGAGCAGTTCTTC	CASTGGVYNEQFF